This T cell receptor (beta chain) comes out of a study of T cell repertoires in cytomegalovirus infection. Study as a whole: In public TCR beta signatures, there were indications of both CMV infection and matching HLA type.

TCRdb re-called the reads with MiXCR, one entry per CDR3 protein. This table has hundreds of thousands of distinct CDR3 sequences, approximately 40% appearing once. This clonotype was picked up many times. The antigen remains unidentified. The CDR3 runs 15 residues. Trimming removed 0 bases from V and 1 base from J, with 10 bases in between. Per germline, CDR1 SGHTA and CDR2 FQGNSA. This clonotype originated in a human donor in good health (CMV status not recorded). Some clones in this sample may be carry-over from other donors' samples. The chain employs TRBV7-2 and TRBJ2-7, with D perhaps assigned TRBD1 or TRBD2 (6 bases each). Source: cultured PBMCs, taken from culture after CMV antigen stimulation. Here the CDR3 DNA reads TGTGCCAGCAGCTTAGCTCCGGGGGCATCCTACGAGCAGTACTTC. This codes for CASSLAPGASYEQYF.